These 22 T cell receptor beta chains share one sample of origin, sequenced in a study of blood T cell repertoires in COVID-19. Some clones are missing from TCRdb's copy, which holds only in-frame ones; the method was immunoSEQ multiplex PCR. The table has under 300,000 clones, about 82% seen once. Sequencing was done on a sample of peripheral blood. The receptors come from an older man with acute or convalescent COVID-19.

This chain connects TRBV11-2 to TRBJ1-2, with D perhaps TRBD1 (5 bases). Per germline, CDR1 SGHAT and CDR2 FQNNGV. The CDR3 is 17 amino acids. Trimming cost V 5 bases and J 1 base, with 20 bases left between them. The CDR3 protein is CASSPGPGGGLNYGYTF. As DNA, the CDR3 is TGTGCCAGCAGCCCGGGGCCGGGGGGAGGGCTTAACTATGGCTACACCTTC.

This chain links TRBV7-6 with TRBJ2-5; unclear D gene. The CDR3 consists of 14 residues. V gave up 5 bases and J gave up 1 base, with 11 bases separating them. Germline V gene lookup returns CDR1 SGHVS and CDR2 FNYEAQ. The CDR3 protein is CASSQRPGQETQYF. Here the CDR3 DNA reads TGTGCCAGCAGCCAAAGGCCGGGCCAAGAGACCCAGTACTTC.

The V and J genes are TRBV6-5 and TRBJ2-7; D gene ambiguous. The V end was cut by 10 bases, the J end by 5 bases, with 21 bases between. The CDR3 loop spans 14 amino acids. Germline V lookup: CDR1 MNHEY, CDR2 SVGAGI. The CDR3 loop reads CAIKREVLVHEQYF. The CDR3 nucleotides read TGTGCCATCAAGAGAGAGGTTTTGGTCCACGAGCAGTACTTC.

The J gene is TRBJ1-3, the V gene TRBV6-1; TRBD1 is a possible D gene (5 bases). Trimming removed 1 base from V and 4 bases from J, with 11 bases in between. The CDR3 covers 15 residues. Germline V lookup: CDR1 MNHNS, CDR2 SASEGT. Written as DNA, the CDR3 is TGTGCCAGCAGTGAAGACTCCCGGGGGGGAAACACCATATATTTT. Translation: CASSEDSRGGNTIYF.

The CDR3 DNA reads as TGTGCCAGTAGTGCATGGGACACAGGCAATCAGCCCCAGCATTTT. Translation: CASSAWDTGNQPQHF. The V and J genes are TRBV19 and TRBJ1-5; TRBD1 is a possible D gene (6 bases). This CDR3 has 15 amino acids. V was clipped by 5 bases and J by 2 bases, with 13 bases between them. Germline CDR1 LNHDA, CDR2 SQIVND (reference sequence).

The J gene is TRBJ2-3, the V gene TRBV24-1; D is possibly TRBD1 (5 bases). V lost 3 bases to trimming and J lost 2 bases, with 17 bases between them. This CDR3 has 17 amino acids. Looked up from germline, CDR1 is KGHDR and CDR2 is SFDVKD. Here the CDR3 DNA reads TGTGCCACCAGTGATCCCCAGGGCGGCAGATCCACAGATACGCAGTATTTT. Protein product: CATSDPQGGRSTDTQYF.

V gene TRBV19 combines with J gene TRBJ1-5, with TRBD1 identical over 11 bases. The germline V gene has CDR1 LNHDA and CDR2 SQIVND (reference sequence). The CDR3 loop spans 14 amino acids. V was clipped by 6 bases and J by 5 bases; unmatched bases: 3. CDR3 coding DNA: TGTGCCAGTAGGGACAGGGGGCAAGATCAGCCCCAGCATTTT. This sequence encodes CASRDRGQDQPQHF.

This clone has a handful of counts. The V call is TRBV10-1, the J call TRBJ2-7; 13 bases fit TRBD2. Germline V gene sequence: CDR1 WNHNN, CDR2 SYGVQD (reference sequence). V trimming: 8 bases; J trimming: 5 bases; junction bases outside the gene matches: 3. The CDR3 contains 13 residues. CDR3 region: CASGTSGVHEQYF. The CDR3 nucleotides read TGCGCCAGCGGGACTAGCGGGGTCCACGAGCAGTACTTC.

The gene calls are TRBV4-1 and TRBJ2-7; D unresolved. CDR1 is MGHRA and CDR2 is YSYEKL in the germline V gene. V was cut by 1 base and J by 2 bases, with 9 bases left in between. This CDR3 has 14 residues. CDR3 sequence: CASSQAGSAYEQYF. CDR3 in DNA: TGCGCCAGCAGCCAAGCGGGTTCCGCCTACGAGCAGTACTTC.

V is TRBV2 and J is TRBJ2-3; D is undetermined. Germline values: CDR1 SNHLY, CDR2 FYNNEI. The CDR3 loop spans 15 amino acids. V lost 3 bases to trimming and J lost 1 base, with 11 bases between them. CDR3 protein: CASSEVGGGTDTQYF. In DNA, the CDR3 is TGTGCCAGCAGTGAGGTAGGCGGAGGCACAGATACGCAGTATTTT.

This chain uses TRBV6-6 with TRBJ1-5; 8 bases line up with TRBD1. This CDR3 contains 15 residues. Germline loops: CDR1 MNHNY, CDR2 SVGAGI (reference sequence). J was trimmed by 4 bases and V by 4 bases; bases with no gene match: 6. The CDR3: CASSSTGVGNQPQHF. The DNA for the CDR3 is TGTGCCAGCAGTTCGACAGGGGTAGGGAATCAGCCCCAGCATTTT.

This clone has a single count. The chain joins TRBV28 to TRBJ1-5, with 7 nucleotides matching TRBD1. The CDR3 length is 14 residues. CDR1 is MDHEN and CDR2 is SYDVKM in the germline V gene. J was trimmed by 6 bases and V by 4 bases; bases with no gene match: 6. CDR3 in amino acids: CASSSTGAGQPQHF. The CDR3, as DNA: TGTGCCAGCAGTTCAACAGGGGCCGGTCAGCCCCAGCATTTT.

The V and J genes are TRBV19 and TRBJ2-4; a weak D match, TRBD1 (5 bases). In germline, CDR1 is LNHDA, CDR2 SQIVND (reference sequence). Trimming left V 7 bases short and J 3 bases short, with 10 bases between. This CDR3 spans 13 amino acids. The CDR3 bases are TGTGCCAGTATCGAGACAGACAAAAACATTCAGTACTTC. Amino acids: CASIETDKNIQYF.

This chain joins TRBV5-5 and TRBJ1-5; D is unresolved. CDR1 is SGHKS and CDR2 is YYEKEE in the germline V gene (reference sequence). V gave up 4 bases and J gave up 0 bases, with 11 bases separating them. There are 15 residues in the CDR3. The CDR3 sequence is CASSAGVNSNQPQHF. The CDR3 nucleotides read TGTGCCAGCAGCGCGGGAGTTAATAGCAATCAGCCCCAGCATTTT.

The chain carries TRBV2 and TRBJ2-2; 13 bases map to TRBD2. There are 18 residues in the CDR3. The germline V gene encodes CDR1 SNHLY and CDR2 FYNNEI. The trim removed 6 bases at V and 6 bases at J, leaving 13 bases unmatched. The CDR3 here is CASSPPGLAGLVPGELFF. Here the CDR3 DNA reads TGTGCCAGCAGCCCCCCGGGACTAGCGGGGCTAGTACCCGGGGAGCTGTTTTTT.

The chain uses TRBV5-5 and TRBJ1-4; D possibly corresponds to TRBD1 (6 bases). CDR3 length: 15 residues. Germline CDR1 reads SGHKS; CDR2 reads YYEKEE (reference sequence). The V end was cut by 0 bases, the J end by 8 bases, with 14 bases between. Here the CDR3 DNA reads TGTGCCAGCAGCTTGGTCCCAGGGGTGGGGGAAAAACTGTTTTTT. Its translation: CASSLVPGVGEKLFF.

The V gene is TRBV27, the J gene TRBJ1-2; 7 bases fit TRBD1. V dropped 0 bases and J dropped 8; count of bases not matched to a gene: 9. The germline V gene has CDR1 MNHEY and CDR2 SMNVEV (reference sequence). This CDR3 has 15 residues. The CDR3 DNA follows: TGTGCCAGCAGTTTATCAGGAGGGGGCCCGAAGGGCTACACCTTC. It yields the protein CASSLSGGGPKGYTF.

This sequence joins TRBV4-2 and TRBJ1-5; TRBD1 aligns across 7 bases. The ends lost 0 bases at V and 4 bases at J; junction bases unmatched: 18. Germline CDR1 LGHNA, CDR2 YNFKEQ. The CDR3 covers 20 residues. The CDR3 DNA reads TGTGCCAGCAGCCAAGAAGGGGGCCTTGGCAGGGCCAAAGGAAATCAGCCCCAGCATTTT. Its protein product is CASSQEGGLGRAKGNQPQHF.

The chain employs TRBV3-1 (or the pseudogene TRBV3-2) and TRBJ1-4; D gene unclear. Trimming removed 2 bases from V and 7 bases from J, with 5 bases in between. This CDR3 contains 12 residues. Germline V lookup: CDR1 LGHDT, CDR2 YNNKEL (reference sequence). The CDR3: CASSQLSEKLFF. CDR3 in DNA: TGTGCCAGCAGCCAACTAAGTGAAAAACTGTTTTTT.

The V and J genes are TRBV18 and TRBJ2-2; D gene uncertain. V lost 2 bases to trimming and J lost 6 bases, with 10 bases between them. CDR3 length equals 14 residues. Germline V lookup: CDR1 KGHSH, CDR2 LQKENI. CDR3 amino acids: CASSPNFSPGELFF. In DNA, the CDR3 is TGTGCCAGCTCACCAAATTTTAGCCCCGGGGAGCTGTTTTTT. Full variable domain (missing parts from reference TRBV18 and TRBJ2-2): NAGVMQNPRHLVRRRGQEARLRCSPMKGHSHVYWYRQLPEEGLKFMVYLQKENIIDESGMPKERFSAEFPKEGPSILRIQQVVRGDSAAYFCASSPNFSPGELFFGEGSRLTVL.

Written as DNA, the CDR3 is TGTGCCATCAGTGAGGGACAGGGGAGCAATCAGCCCCAGCATTTT. It yields the protein CAISEGQGSNQPQHF. V is TRBV10-3 and J is TRBJ1-5; TRBD1 matches at 9 bases. V lost 2 bases and J lost 1; bases outside the gene matches: 0. The CDR3 runs to 15 residues. The germline V gene has CDR1 ENHRY and CDR2 SYGVKD.

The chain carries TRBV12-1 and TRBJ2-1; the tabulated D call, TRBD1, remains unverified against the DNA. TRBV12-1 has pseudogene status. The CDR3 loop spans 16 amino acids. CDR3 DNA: TGTGCCAGCAGCTTTGAACAGGGGTGTCTCTACAATGAGCAGTTCTTC. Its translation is CASSFEQGCLYNEQFF.